This T cell receptor (beta chain) appears in the sequencing data of a study of shared clonotypes between healthy human individuals. Looking at the study overall: CD4 naive and CD4 memory each took three plates per donor, while CD8 naive took two and CD8 memory one.

Points from the study as a whole: Sampling used blood alone; tissue repertoires probably differ. Unshared clonotypes carried lower generation probabilities than those common to all four donors.

Profiled with immunoSEQ multiplex PCR; TCRdb holds only in-frame clones, not every one. The table records some 240,000 clones, under 80% of them present only once. Points on this clone: The target antigen is unknown.

Sequencing was performed on memory CD4+ T cells sorted from blood. Indicated subset: CD45RA-negative fraction. The sequence was collected from a young man in good health.

As DNA, the CDR3 is TGTGCCAGCAGCTTAAACAGCGGCGCGAACACCGGGGAGCTGTTTTTT. Residues: CASSLNSGANTGELFF. The chain links TRBV11-3 to TRBJ2-2, with a possible D match to TRBD2 (5 bases). The germline V and J ends were trimmed by 2 bases and 0 bases, with 10 bases remaining between them. The CDR3 contains 16 residues. Germline V lookup: CDR1 SGHNT, CDR2 YENEEA.